This TCR beta chain appears in the sequencing data of a study of CD8+ T cells in alopecia areata. Study results and limitations: Alphabeta T cells residing in normal skin are also sequenced in scalp samples. Lesional tissue from the scalp (especially in alopecia totalis/universalis) showed higher clonality than normal scalp.

Once RNA had been extracted, it was reverse transcribed into cDNA to act as the sequencing template. The method was immunoSEQ multiplex PCR; TCRdb's version includes in-frame clones alone and lacks a portion of them. The sample lists around 100,000 clones; 45% to 60% were seen once. On this clone itself: The antigen is undetermined.

Isolation of CD4+ and CD8+ T cells from PBMCs was achieved by sorting. This CDR3 region has 16 residues. The germline V gene has CDR1 ENHRY and CDR2 SYGVKD. V lost 2 bases and J 2 bases, leaving 16 bases between the germline ends. The TCR originated in a human donor in good health. The chain couples TRBV10-3 to TRBJ2-7; unclear D gene. The sequenced sample consisted of CD4+ T cells sorted from blood. The DNA for the CDR3 is TGTGCCATCAGTGAGCCACGGACCCGATGGACCTACGAGCAGTACTTC. Protein sequence: CAISEPRTRWTYEQYF.